The 29 T cell receptor beta chains given below trace back to one sample, sequenced in a study of cytomegalovirus exposure and HLA in healthy donors. Here immunoSEQ multiplex PCR was the method, and the copy in TCRdb shows in-frame clones only, minus some. The table records 200,000 or so clones, 80% to 90% of them present only once. The material sequenced was PBMCs. Receptors originate from a woman between 18 and 29 years old in good health and CMV-seronegative.

The chain is built from TRBV27 and TRBJ1-1, with TRBD1 matching over 9 bases. This CDR3 spans 16 amino acids. Per the germline V gene, CDR1 is MNHEY and CDR2 is SMNVEV (reference sequence). J was trimmed by 4 bases and V by 6 bases; bases with no gene match: 12. The CDR3 protein is CASRRHRGLILTEAFF. CDR3 sequence (DNA): TGTGCCAGCAGGAGGCACAGGGGGCTTATCCTCACTGAAGCTTTCTTT.

The chain has TRBV6-5 and TRBJ2-2; 7 bases agree with TRBD2. CDR3 size: 15 residues. Germline loops: CDR1 MNHEY, CDR2 SVGAGI. V trimming: 8 bases; J trimming: 0 bases; junction bases outside the gene matches: 6. The CDR3 DNA follows: TGTGCCAGCGGGGGGGGAGCGTCGAACACCGGGGAGCTGTTTTTT. Translating gives CASGGGASNTGELFF.

This chain uses TRBV10-3 with TRBJ2-5, with D possibly being TRBD2 (7 bases). The CDR3 loop spans 15 amino acids. Germline CDR1 reads ENHRY; CDR2 reads SYGVKD. V was pared by 4 bases and J by 5 bases, with 17 bases between. The CDR3 DNA reads TGTGCCATCAGTGTGGGGGGGCGTTCTGGGGAGACCCAGTACTTC. Translating gives CAISVGGRSGETQYF.

The chain couples TRBV7-9 to TRBJ2-7; 7 bases match TRBD2. Unmatched junction bases numbered 6, after V lost 2 bases and J lost 2 bases. Germline V lookup: CDR1 SEHNR, CDR2 FQNEAQ (reference sequence). The CDR3 contains 15 residues. CDR3 sequence (DNA): TGTGCCAGCAGCTTATCAACTAGCGCGACCTACGAGCAGTACTTC. Protein sequence: CASSLSTSATYEQYF.

The gene calls are TRBV6-1 and TRBJ2-2, with D uncertain. The germline gives CDR1 MNHNS, CDR2 SASEGT. Trimming pared 6 bases from V and 2 bases from J, leaving 7 bases between. This CDR3 spans 13 amino acids. The CDR3 sequence: CASRTLNTGELFF. The CDR3 nucleotides are TGTGCCAGCAGGACTCTAAACACCGGGGAGCTGTTTTTT.

This clone appeared a few times. The chain couples TRBV4-2 to TRBJ2-7; the match to TRBD2 covers 13 bases. The CDR3 covers 17 residues. V lost 2 bases to trimming and J lost 2 bases; unmatched junction nucleotides: 6. Germline values: CDR1 LGHNA, CDR2 YNFKEQ. CDR3 DNA sequence: TGTGCCAGCAGCCAACTTACTAGCGGGAGGGCTCCCTACGAGCAGTACTTC. Its translation is CASSQLTSGRAPYEQYF.

The chain combines TRBV10-1 with TRBJ2-3, with TRBD1 as a possible D gene (6 bases). This CDR3 spans 12 amino acids. Germline-derived CDR1 and CDR2 are WNHNN and SYGVQD (reference sequence). Trimming took off 11 bases at V and 1 base at J, with 10 bases between the two ends. CDR3 DNA: TGCGCCCGACGGACAGGCACAGATACGCAGTATTTT. Translation: CARRTGTDTQYF.

This chain links TRBV27 with TRBJ1-1, with unresolved D. CDR1 MNHEY and CDR2 SMNVEV come from the germline V gene (reference sequence). This CDR3 spans 15 amino acids. V was clipped by 0 bases and J by 4 bases, with 12 bases between them. This chain's CDR3 is CASSLSLTPGTEAFF. Here the CDR3 DNA reads TGTGCCAGCAGTTTATCACTTACTCCGGGCACTGAAGCTTTCTTT.

This clone was detected once. The genes are TRBV5-6 and TRBJ1-3; a weak D match, TRBD1 (6 bases). The germline V gene has CDR1 SGHDT and CDR2 YYEEEE. This CDR3 has 15 residues. V was trimmed by 3 bases and J by 3 bases, leaving 13 bases between them. The CDR3 nucleotides are TGTGCCAGCAGCTGGACGGGGGGCAGTGGAAACACCATATATTTT. Translating gives CASSWTGGSGNTIYF.

The rearrangement links TRBV4-1 to TRBJ2-1; TRBD2 agrees at 8 bases. V lost 3 bases to trimming and J lost 5 bases; unmatched junction nucleotides: 6. Germline assignment: CDR1 MGHRA and CDR2 YSYEKL. CDR3 size: 15 residues. The CDR3 spells CASSQSGTRHNEQFF. DNA of the CDR3: TGCGCCAGCAGCCAGTCCGGGACTAGACACAATGAGCAGTTCTTC.

V and J are TRBV7-2 and TRBJ2-5, with 10 bases lining up with TRBD2. Germline V gene lookup returns CDR1 SGHTA and CDR2 FQGNSA. CDR3 length: 16 amino acids. Unmatched junction bases numbered 11, after V lost 5 bases and J lost 5 bases. CDR3 nucleotides: TGTGCCAGCAGCAACCCAGCGGGAGGGCCTTTTGAGACCCAGTACTTC. Protein sequence: CASSNPAGGPFETQYF.

The table lists this clone with a few counts. This sequence joins TRBV29-1 and TRBJ1-1; the D gene is possibly TRBD1 (5 bases). Germline V CDR1 and CDR2: SQVTM, ANQGSEA. This CDR3 spans 13 amino acids. V lost 6 bases, J lost 3 bases, and 14 bases lay in between. The CDR3 nucleotides read TGCAGCGTAACGACAGTGAAGGACACTGAAGCTTTCTTT. Protein sequence: CSVTTVKDTEAFF.

The chain couples TRBV29-1 to TRBJ2-5, with 10 positions matching TRBD1. V lost 7 bases to trimming and J lost 5 bases; unmatched junction nucleotides: 7. Germline CDR1 SQVTM, CDR2 ANQGSEA. The CDR3 is made up of 13 amino acids. In nucleotides, the CDR3 is TGCAGCGGCAGACAGGGGGCCAGGGAGACCCAGTACTTC. Translating gives CSGRQGARETQYF.

CDR3 nucleotide sequence: TGTGCCAGCAGCTTAGTTGGAGGATTCAACAATCAGCCCCAGCATTTT. This translates into CASSLVGGFNNQPQHF. This sequence joins TRBV7-8 and TRBJ1-5; no firm D call. V lost 1 base, J lost 3 bases, and 13 bases lay in between. The CDR3 contains 16 residues. The germline V gene encodes CDR1 SGHVS and CDR2 FQNEAQ.

V is TRBV2 and J is TRBJ1-2, with a tentative D call TRBD1 (5 bases). Germline V gives CDR1 SNHLY, CDR2 FYNNEI. The length of the CDR3 is 15 residues. Trimming removed 3 bases from V and 3 bases from J, with 14 bases in between. CDR3 loop: CASSDRTDSYYGYTF. For the CDR3, the DNA is TGTGCCAGCAGTGATAGAACCGACAGCTACTATGGCTACACCTTC.

This clone was counted a single time. Germline and junction disagree at one end, which may indicate a read error. This chain uses TRBV5-1 with TRBJ2-3, with a tentative D call TRBD2 (5 bases). The CDR3 length is 14 residues. The germline gives CDR1 SGHRS, CDR2 YFSETQ. CDR3 sequence (DNA): TGCGCCAGCAGCTTTTTGTCTAGCACCGATACGCAGTATTTT. It yields the protein CASSFLSSTDTQYF. Combining the CDR3 with reference TRBV5-1 and TRBJ2-3 gives the whole variable domain KAGVTQTPRYLIKTRGQQVTLSCSPISGHRSVSWYQQTPGQGLQFLFEYFSETQRNKGNFPGRFSGRQFSNSRSEMNVSTLELGDSALYLCASSFLSSTDTQYFGPGTRLTVL.

The V call is TRBV28, the J call TRBJ2-7, with 7 nucleotides matching TRBD1. V lost 8 bases, J lost 0 bases, and 10 bases stayed unmatched. CDR3 size: 15 residues. Germline assignment: CDR1 MDHEN and CDR2 SYDVKM. CDR3 coding DNA: TGTGCCAGCTCGGCTCCTCGACAGGGCTCCTACGAGCAGTACTTC. As protein: CASSAPRQGSYEQYF. Looking up the rest from reference TRBV28 and TRBJ2-7 gives the full variable domain: DVKVTQSSRYLVKRTGEKVFLECVQDMDHENMFWYRQDPGLGLRLIYFSYDVKMKEKGDIPEGYSVSREKKERFSLILESASTNQTSMYLCASSAPRQGSYEQYFGPGTRLTVT.

The V call is TRBV6-5, the J call TRBJ1-4; the D gene is possibly TRBD1 (6 bases). The germline V gene encodes CDR1 MNHEY and CDR2 SVGAGI. The V and J ends lost 0 bases and 6 bases respectively, with 11 bases between them. CDR3 length: 15 amino acids. CDR3 DNA sequence: TGTGCCAGCAGTTACTCGGGGGCGAGAGATGAAAAACTGTTTTTT. Translated, it gives CASSYSGARDEKLFF.

This rearrangement joins TRBV29-1 to TRBJ2-2; D might be TRBD1 (5 bases). Germline V gives CDR1 SQVTM, CDR2 ANQGSEA. This CDR3 spans 14 amino acids. Trimming pared 7 bases from V and 4 bases from J, leaving 16 bases between. CDR3 sequence reads: CSAQTNRFTGELFF. For the CDR3, the DNA is TGCAGCGCACAAACCAACAGGTTCACCGGGGAGCTGTTTTTT.

V is TRBV27 and J is TRBJ2-2; D is uncertain. Between the trimmed V and J ends, which lost 2 bases and 5 bases, there was a span of 12 bases. The CDR3 sequence is 15 residues long. From germline, CDR1 is MNHEY and CDR2 SMNVEV (reference sequence). The CDR3 sequence is CASSLLPLRTGELFF. The CDR3 nucleotides are TGTGCCAGCAGTTTACTACCGCTACGAACCGGGGAGCTGTTTTTT.

This chain connects TRBV9 to TRBJ2-6; no clear D gene. The CDR3 loop spans 15 amino acids. V lost 3 bases to trimming and J lost 0 bases, with 7 bases between them. Germline V gives CDR1 SGDLS, CDR2 YYNGEE. Here the CDR3 reads CASSAYSSGANVLTF. For the CDR3, the DNA is TGTGCCAGCAGCGCCTACAGCTCTGGGGCCAACGTCCTGACTTTC. The variable domain in full, with the rest retrieved from reference TRBV9 and TRBJ2-6, is DSGVTQTPKHLITATGQRVTLRCSPRSGDLSVYWYQQSLDQGLQFLIQYYNGEERAKGNILERFSAQQFPDLHSELNLSSLELGDSALYFCASSAYSSGANVLTFGAGSRLTVL.

As regards this clone: Germline and junction disagree at one end, which may indicate a read error. The chain combines TRBV2 with TRBJ2-1, with 9 positions matching TRBD2. Germline V CDR1 and CDR2: SNHLY, FYNNEI. The CDR3 has 16 amino acids. Written as DNA, the CDR3 is TGTGCCAGCACTCGGCTAGCGGGAAAGGAATACACTGAGCAGTTCTTC. Residues: CASTRLAGKEYTEQFF.

The chain is built from TRBV5-4 and TRBJ1-1, with a tentative D call TRBD1 (5 bases). Trimming removed 4 bases at V and 1 base at J, with 14 bases between. CDR1 and CDR2 from the germline V gene are SGHNT and YYREEE (reference sequence). This CDR3 has 15 amino acids. This chain's CDR3 is CASSKQGDWNTEAFF. CDR3 DNA: TGTGCCAGCAGCAAACAAGGGGACTGGAACACTGAAGCTTTCTTT.

The chain links TRBV28 to TRBJ2-6, with D uncertain. The germline V gene encodes CDR1 MDHEN and CDR2 SYDVKM. The CDR3 consists of 13 residues. V lost 5 bases and J 7 bases, leaving 9 bases between the germline ends. CDR3 in amino acids: CASSRRLANVLTF. In nucleotides, the CDR3 is TGTGCCAGCAGTCGGCGGTTAGCCAACGTCCTGACTTTC.

The V and J genes are TRBV11-2 and TRBJ2-7; 11 bases line up with TRBD2. The CDR3 totals 14 residues. V lost 3 bases and J lost 3; bases outside the gene matches: 1. The germline gives CDR1 SGHAT, CDR2 FQNNGV. For the CDR3, the DNA is TGTGCCAGCAGCTTGACTAGCGGGATCTACGAGCAGTACTTC. Residues: CASSLTSGIYEQYF.

The rearrangement links TRBV9 to TRBJ1-2; tentatively, D is TRBD1 (5 bases). The germline V gene has CDR1 SGDLS and CDR2 YYNGEE. Trimming removed 0 bases from V and 8 bases from J, with 14 bases in between. The CDR3 runs 14 residues. The CDR3 DNA is TGTGCCAGCAGCGTAGTTGGAACAGGCCCAGGCTACACCTTC. Its translation: CASSVVGTGPGYTF.

This sequence joins TRBV27 and TRBJ2-1; D is undetermined. Deletions cut 3 bases from V and 7 bases from J, with 7 bases between. In germline, CDR1 is MNHEY, CDR2 SMNVEV (reference sequence). The CDR3 totals 12 residues. The CDR3 is CASSFSPNEQFF. In DNA, the CDR3 is TGTGCCAGCAGTTTTTCCCCAAATGAGCAGTTCTTC.

The chain employs TRBV14 and TRBJ1-4; D not certain. CDR1 is SGHDN, CDR2 FVKESK, per germline. Trimming removed 0 bases at V and 8 bases at J, with 7 bases between. This CDR3 region has 13 residues. Here the CDR3 DNA reads TGTGCCAGCAGCCAAGACAGAGGCGAAAAACTGTTTTTT. The encoded protein is CASSQDRGEKLFF.

The rearrangement joins TRBV6-5 to TRBJ2-7, with a possible D match to TRBD1 (6 bases). Germline V lookup: CDR1 MNHEY, CDR2 SVGAGI. Between the trimmed V and J ends, which lost 2 bases and 3 bases, there was a span of 11 bases. The CDR3 consists of 14 residues. In DNA form, the CDR3 reads TGTGCCAGCAGTTACACCAGGGGCAGCTACGAGCAGTACTTC. It translates to CASSYTRGSYEQYF.